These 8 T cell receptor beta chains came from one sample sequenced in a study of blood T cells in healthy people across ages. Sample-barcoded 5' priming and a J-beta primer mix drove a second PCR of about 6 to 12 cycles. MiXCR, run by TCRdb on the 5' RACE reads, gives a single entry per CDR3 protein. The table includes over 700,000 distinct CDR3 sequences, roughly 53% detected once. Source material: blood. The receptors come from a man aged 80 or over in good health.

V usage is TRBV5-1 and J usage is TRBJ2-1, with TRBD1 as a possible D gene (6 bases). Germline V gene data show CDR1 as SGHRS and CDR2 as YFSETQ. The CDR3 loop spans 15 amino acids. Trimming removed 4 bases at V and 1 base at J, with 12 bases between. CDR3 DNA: TGCGCCAGCAGCAAGAGCGGACAGTCCTACAATGAGCAGTTCTTC. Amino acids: CASSKSGQSYNEQFF.

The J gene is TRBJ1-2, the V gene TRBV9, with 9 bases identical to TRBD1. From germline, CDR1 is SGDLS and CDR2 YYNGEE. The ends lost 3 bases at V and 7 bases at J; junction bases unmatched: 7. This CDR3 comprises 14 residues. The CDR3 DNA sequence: TGTGCCAGCAGCGCTGGGACAGGGCGCCCTGGCTACACCTTC. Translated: CASSAGTGRPGYTF.

The CDR3 loop is CASVPGRGDRYAYF. The CDR3, as DNA: TGTGCCAGCGTACCCGGAAGGGGGGACAGATACGCGTATTTT. This chain links TRBV2 with TRBJ2-3, with TRBD1 as a possible D gene (7 bases). Germline CDR1 reads SNHLY; CDR2 reads FYNNEI. The V and J ends lost 8 bases and 14 bases respectively, with 26 bases between them. The CDR3 loop spans 14 amino acids.

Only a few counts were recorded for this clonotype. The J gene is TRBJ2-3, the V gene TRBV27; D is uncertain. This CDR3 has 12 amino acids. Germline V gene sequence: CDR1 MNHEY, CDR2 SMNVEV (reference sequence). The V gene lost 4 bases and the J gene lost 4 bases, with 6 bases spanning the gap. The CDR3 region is CASSSLADTQYF. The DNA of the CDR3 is TGTGCCAGCAGTTCCCTCGCAGATACGCAGTATTTT.

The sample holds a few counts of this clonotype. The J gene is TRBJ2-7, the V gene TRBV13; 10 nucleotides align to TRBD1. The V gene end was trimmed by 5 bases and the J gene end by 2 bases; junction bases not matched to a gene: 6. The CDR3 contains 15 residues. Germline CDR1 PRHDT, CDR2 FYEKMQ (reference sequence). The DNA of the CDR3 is TGTGCCAGCAGCACCTCGACAGGGGGCACCTACGAGCAGTACTTC. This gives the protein CASSTSTGGTYEQYF.

CDR3 sequence reads: CASRTDKLYEQYF. DNA for the CDR3: TGTGCCAGCAGGACGGACAAACTCTACGAGCAGTACTTC. V and J are TRBV6-1 and TRBJ2-7; TRBD1 is a possible D gene (5 bases). Germline V gene data show CDR1 as MNHNS and CDR2 as SASEGT. This CDR3 is built from 13 residues. Trimming took off 6 bases at V and 3 bases at J, with 12 bases between the two ends.

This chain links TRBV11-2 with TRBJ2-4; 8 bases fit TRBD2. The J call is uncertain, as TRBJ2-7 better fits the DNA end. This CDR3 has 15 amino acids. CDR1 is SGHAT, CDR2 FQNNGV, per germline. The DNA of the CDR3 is TGTGCCAGCAGGCCCTGGGGGACTAGGATCTACGAGCAGTACTTC. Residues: CASRPWGTRIYEQYF.

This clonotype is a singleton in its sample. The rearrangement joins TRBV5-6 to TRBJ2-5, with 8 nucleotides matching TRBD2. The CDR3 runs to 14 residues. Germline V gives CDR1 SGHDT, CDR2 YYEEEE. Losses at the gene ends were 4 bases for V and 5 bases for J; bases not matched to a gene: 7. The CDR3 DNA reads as TGTGCCAGCAGCCGAGCGGGAGTGGTTGAGACCCAGTACTTC. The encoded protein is CASSRAGVVETQYF.